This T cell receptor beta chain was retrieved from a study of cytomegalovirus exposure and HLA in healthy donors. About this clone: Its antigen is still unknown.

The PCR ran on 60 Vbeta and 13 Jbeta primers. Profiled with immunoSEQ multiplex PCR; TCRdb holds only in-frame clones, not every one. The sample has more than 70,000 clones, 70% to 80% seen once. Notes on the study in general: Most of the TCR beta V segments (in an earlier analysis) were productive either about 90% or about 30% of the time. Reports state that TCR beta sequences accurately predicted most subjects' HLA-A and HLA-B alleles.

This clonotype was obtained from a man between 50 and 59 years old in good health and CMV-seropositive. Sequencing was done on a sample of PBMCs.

In DNA form, the CDR3 reads TGCGCCAGCAGCCGCGAGGGCAGCTACGAGCAGTACTTC. Amino acids: CASSREGSYEQYF. V gene TRBV4-3 combines with J gene TRBJ2-7; D may be TRBD2 (5 bases). Per the germline V gene, CDR1 is LGHNA and CDR2 is YSLEER. There are 13 residues in the CDR3. V was pared by 4 bases and J by 3 bases, with 10 bases between.